Shown below are 22 T cell receptor beta chains from a single sample sequenced in a study of early stage breast cancer tumors. Assay used: immunoSEQ multiplex PCR; TCRdb lists only in-frame clones, some missing. The sample lists some 35,000 clones; around 70% were seen once. Sequencing was performed on blood. The receptor set was obtained from a person in their sixties with breast cancer.

This chain joins TRBV21-1 and TRBJ2-7. TRBV21-1 constitutes a pseudogene. The CDR3 extends over 15 amino acids. The CDR3 region has the DNA TGTGCCAGCAGCATCCCCCGCCGTTTCCGCTACGAGCAGTACTTC. Translated, it gives CASSIPRRFRYEQYF.

The chain couples TRBV15 to TRBJ2-3; 9 bases match TRBD2. This CDR3 region has 17 residues. After removal of 2 bases from V and 6 bases from J, the junction contained 12 bases not matched to a gene. CDR1 and CDR2 (germline): LNHNV, YYDKDF (reference sequence). CDR3 sequence reads: CATSRNLGTSKTDTQYF. The CDR3 coding sequence is TGTGCCACCAGCAGAAACCTCGGGACTAGCAAGACGGATACGCAGTATTTT.

V is TRBV6-1 and J is TRBJ2-3, with D maybe TRBD2 (5 bases). Trimming removed 6 bases from V and 6 bases from J, with 19 bases in between. CDR3 length: 15 residues. Germline-derived CDR1 and CDR2 are MNHNS and SASEGT. CDR3 bases: TGTGCCAGCAGGACGGAGGCCTTCAACATTGATACGCAGTATTTT. This encodes CASRTEAFNIDTQYF.

The chain links TRBV2 to TRBJ2-3, with no clear D. The CDR3 extends over 12 amino acids. Looked up from germline, CDR1 is SNHLY and CDR2 is FYNNEI. Trimming took 4 bases from V and 7 from J, leaving 9 bases between them. The CDR3 is CASSGFGNTQYF. The CDR3 nucleotides are TGTGCCAGCAGTGGGTTTGGGAATACGCAGTATTTT. The variable domain in full, with the rest retrieved from reference TRBV2 and TRBJ2-3, is EPEVTQTPSHQVTQMGQEVILRCVPISNHLYFYWYRQILGQKVEFLVSFYNNEISEKSEIFDDQFSVERPDGSNFTLKIRSTKLEDSAMYFCASSGFGNTQYFGPGTRLTVL.

This clone was found once. V usage is TRBV7-8 and J usage is TRBJ1-5; a weak D match, TRBD1 (6 bases). Trimming left V 5 bases short and J 2 bases short, with 16 bases between. Germline V gives CDR1 SGHVS, CDR2 FQNEAQ. The CDR3 is 16 residues long. CDR3 in DNA: TGTGCCAGCAGCAAAGACCAGGGGTGGGGCAATCAGCCCCAGCATTTT. Its protein product is CASSKDQGWGNQPQHF.

The chain uses TRBV7-2 and TRBJ2-3, with 7 bases fitting TRBD1. CDR3 length equals 14 residues. Germline V gives CDR1 SGHTA, CDR2 FQGNSA. The J segment lost 0 bases and the V segment lost 4 bases, leaving 1 base of the junction unmatched. The CDR3 loop reads CASSWGQSTDTQYF. In DNA form, the CDR3 reads TGTGCCAGCAGCTGGGGACAGAGCACAGATACGCAGTATTTT. Variable domain in full (rest from reference TRBV7-2 and TRBJ2-3): GAGVSQSPSNKVTEKGKDVELRCDPISGHTALYWYRQSLGQGLEFLIYFQGNSAPDKSGLPSDRFSAERTGGSVSTLTIQRTQQEDSAVYLCASSWGQSTDTQYFGPGTRLTVL.

The rearrangement uses TRBV2 and TRBJ1-2, with D uncertain. In germline, CDR1 is SNHLY, CDR2 FYNNEI. The CDR3 loop spans 12 amino acids. Trimming removed 3 bases at V and 6 bases at J, with 8 bases between. The CDR3 nucleotides read TGTGCCAGCAGTGAGTGGGGAGATGGCTACACCTTC. It encodes CASSEWGDGYTF.

This clone was observed a single time. The chain joins TRBV5-1 to TRBJ2-3; unclear D gene. The V gene lost 4 bases and the J gene lost 5 bases, with 11 bases spanning the gap. The CDR3 has 13 amino acids. The V gene's germline CDR1 is SGHRS and CDR2 YFSETQ. CDR3 amino acids: CASSPGYGDTQYF. In nucleotides, the CDR3 is TGCGCCAGCAGCCCAGGCTATGGAGATACGCAGTATTTT. Looking up the rest from reference TRBV5-1 and TRBJ2-3 gives the full variable domain: KAGVTQTPRYLIKTRGQQVTLSCSPISGHRSVSWYQQTPGQGLQFLFEYFSETQRNKGNFPGRFSGRQFSNSRSEMNVSTLELGDSALYLCASSPGYGDTQYFGPGTRLTVL.

The chain has TRBV30 and TRBJ1-2; TRBD1 might be the D (6 bases). Germline values: CDR1 GTSNPN, CDR2 SVGIG (reference sequence). V lost 5 bases, J lost 5 bases, and 15 bases lay in between. The CDR3 consists of 13 residues. The CDR3 nucleotides read TGTGCCTGGGCCCAGGGGCAGATTTATGGCTACACCTTC. Protein product: CAWAQGQIYGYTF.

CDR3 residues: CASKHNGLRTEAFF. As DNA, the CDR3 is TGTGCCAGTAAACATAACGGGCTTCGGACTGAAGCTTTCTTT. J is TRBJ1-1 and V is TRBV19; no definite D call. The CDR3 spans 14 residues. V was trimmed by 7 bases and J by 5 bases, leaving 17 bases between them. CDR1 is LNHDA and CDR2 is SQIVND in the germline V gene (reference sequence).

This clone turned up a few times. The chain uses TRBV7-2 and TRBJ1-2; D call uncertain. Germline CDR1 is SGHTA and CDR2 is FQGNSA. The CDR3 consists of 11 residues. Trimming shortened V by 0 bases and J by 7 bases, and 3 bases separated the two germline ends. The CDR3 is CASSLAGGYTF. The CDR3 coding sequence is TGTGCCAGCAGCTTAGCAGGTGGCTACACCTTC.

The rearrangement uses TRBV28 and TRBJ1-1; D is possibly TRBD1 (5 bases). V lost 7 bases and J lost 12, with 18 bases in between. The CDR3 contains 12 residues. Germline CDR1 is MDHEN and CDR2 is SYDVKM. For the CDR3, the DNA is TGTGCCAGCACCTTAGGGGCAGGGAGGTCTTTCTTT. It specifies CASTLGAGRSFF.

The chain employs TRBV7-9 and TRBJ2-7; D perhaps matches TRBD2 (5 bases). V lost 5 bases to trimming and J lost 4 bases, with 12 bases between them. CDR1 is SEHNR, CDR2 FQNEAQ, per germline (reference sequence). CDR3 size: 13 residues. The CDR3 here is CASSIGSPYEQYF. Written as DNA, the CDR3 is TGTGCCAGCAGCATAGGGAGCCCATACGAGCAGTACTTC. Full variable domain (missing parts from reference TRBV7-9 and TRBJ2-7): DTGVSQNPRHKITKRGQNVTFRCDPISEHNRLYWYRQTLGQGPEFLTYFQNEAQLEKSRLLSDRFSAERPKGSFSTLEIQRTEQGDSAMYLCASSIGSPYEQYFGPGTRLTVT.

This clone appeared a single time. The rearrangement links TRBV7-6 to TRBJ1-1; 7 nucleotides match TRBD1. The length of the CDR3 is 16 residues. Trimming at V came to 4 bases and at J to 2 bases, leaving 10 bases not matched to a gene. The germline V gene has CDR1 SGHVS and CDR2 FNYEAQ. DNA for the CDR3: TGTGCCAGCAGCTCAGGACAGGAACGACTAAACACTGAAGCTTTCTTT. Its protein is CASSSGQERLNTEAFF.

This clone was detected only a few times. The J gene is TRBJ1-2, the V gene TRBV2, with D hard to call. Germline V gives CDR1 SNHLY, CDR2 FYNNEI. Trimming removed 6 bases at V and 2 bases at J, with 19 bases between. The CDR3 extends over 16 amino acids. CDR3: CASSSTTDGRNYGYTF. The CDR3 coding sequence is TGTGCCAGCAGCTCAACCACGGATGGGAGGAACTATGGCTACACCTTC.

DNA for the CDR3: TGTGCCAGCAGCTTGGGTACCTCCTCCGGCGAGCAGTACTTC. Protein product: CASSLGTSSGEQYF. The V gene is TRBV5-5, the J gene TRBJ2-7, with D unclear. Trimming took 0 bases from V and 6 from J, leaving 13 bases between them. Germline V lookup: CDR1 SGHKS, CDR2 YYEKEE (reference sequence). This CDR3 comprises 14 residues. Using reference TRBV5-5 and TRBJ2-7 for the parts outside the CDR3, the full variable domain is DAGVTQSPTHLIKTRGQQVTLRCSPISGHKSVSWYQQVLGQGPQFIFQYYEKEERGRGNFPDRFSARQFPNYSSELNVNALLLGDSALYLCASSLGTSSGEQYFGPGTRLTVT.

The chain joins TRBV27 to TRBJ2-3, with TRBD2 identical over 14 bases. Germline V gives CDR1 MNHEY, CDR2 SMNVEV (reference sequence). Unmatched junction bases numbered 3, after V lost 7 bases and J lost 3 bases. The CDR3 consists of 15 residues. CDR3 nucleotides: TGTGCCAGCACCGGGACTAGCGGGAGAACAGATACGCAGTATTTT. Its protein is CASTGTSGRTDTQYF.

The genes are TRBV13 and TRBJ1-4; 7 bases agree with TRBD1. Germline trimming cut 3 bases from V and 4 bases from J; bases unmatched to any gene: 2. The germline gives CDR1 PRHDT, CDR2 FYEKMQ (reference sequence). The CDR3 runs to 14 residues. The CDR3 nucleotides read TGTGCCAGCAGCTTGACAGGGCTTAATGAAAAACTGTTTTTT. Its translation: CASSLTGLNEKLFF.

The CDR3 DNA reads as TGTGCCGGTGGGGCACGGGACAGGGTTAGCAATGAGCAGTTCTTC. It translates to CAGGARDRVSNEQFF. The chain combines TRBV5-4 with TRBJ2-1; TRBD1 agrees at 9 bases. Trimming cost V 10 bases and J 6 bases; bases outside gene matches: 14. CDR3 length: 15 amino acids. From germline, CDR1 is SGHNT and CDR2 YYREEE (reference sequence).

This rearrangement joins TRBV11-3 to TRBJ2-2; perhaps D is TRBD1 or TRBD2 (7 bases each). Germline loops: CDR1 SGHNT, CDR2 YENEEA. The ends were cut back, 5 bases at V and 5 bases at J, with 18 bases in the middle. This CDR3 has 16 amino acids. This CDR3 reads CASSPQGGPSTGELFF. CDR3 bases: TGTGCCAGCAGCCCTCAGGGGGGGCCGAGTACCGGGGAGCTGTTTTTT.

This clone was counted between two and nine times. The chain carries TRBV9 and TRBJ1-1; 9 positions match TRBD1. The CDR3 is 15 amino acids. CDR1 and CDR2 from the germline V gene are SGDLS and YYNGEE. The V and J ends lost 0 bases and 6 bases, in that order; junction bases with no gene match: 6. CDR3 residues: CASSVATGGEPEAFF. For the CDR3, the DNA is TGTGCCAGCAGCGTAGCTACAGGGGGCGAGCCTGAAGCTTTCTTT. The full variable domain, rest sourced from reference TRBV9 and TRBJ1-1, is DSGVTQTPKHLITATGQRVTLRCSPRSGDLSVYWYQQSLDQGLQFLIQYYNGEERAKGNILERFSAQQFPDLHSELNLSSLELGDSALYFCASSVATGGEPEAFFGQGTRLTVV.

In its sample, this clone was seen a few times. The chain employs TRBV5-5 and TRBJ1-5; possible D gene TRBD1, 6 bases. The V end lost 4 bases, the J end lost 4 bases, and 15 bases lay between the germline ends. The CDR3 has 15 amino acids. Germline-derived CDR1 and CDR2 are SGHKS and YYEKEE (reference sequence). CDR3 in DNA: TGTGCCAGCAGCGGGGTACAGGGAAGTAATCAGCCCCAGCATTTT. Residues: CASSGVQGSNQPQHF.